This T cell receptor (beta chain) was documented in a study of blood T cell repertoires in COVID-19. Across the study: Collection of acute and convalescent COVID-19 samples took place in the United States, Italy and Spain. T cells, B-cell-depleted T cells, or PBMCs provided the cDNA or gDNA that served as material.

Per the authors' pipeline: Estimation of nucleated cell counts relied on the amplification of reference gene primers. Clones were read by immunoSEQ multiplex PCR, and TCRdb kept only the in-frame ones, dropping some. D and trimming come from the DNA, and the V and J calls and clone size come from that table. The sample records 150,000 to 200,000 clones, roughly 85% being singletons. CDR1 is SGDLS, CDR2 YYNGEE, per germline. This CDR3 is 14 amino acids long. V was shortened by 5 bases and J by 7 bases, with 16 bases between the two germline ends. The chain recombines TRBV9 with TRBJ1-5; D might be TRBD1 (6 bases). Sequencing was done on a sample of peripheral blood. The sequence was obtained from a woman in her 30s with acute or convalescent COVID-19. CDR3 sequence: CASSATGSGQPQHF. CDR3 in DNA: TGTGCCAGCAGTGCCACAGGGTCGGGACAGCCCCAGCATTTT.